This is a list of T cell receptor beta chains from one sample in a study of Ad26.COV2.S vaccination and SARS-CoV-2 variants. Sequencing used immunoSEQ multiplex PCR; TCRdb keeps in-frame clones, though not all of them. The sample includes some 640,000 clones, about 89% of them seen just once. The specimen comprised peripheral blood, sampled in a trial of Ad26.COV2.S vaccine versus placebo. These receptors were obtained from a person between 18 and 59 years old who received the Ad26.COV2.S COVID-19 vaccine or a placebo. Both conserved end residues are part of each CDR3. A D gene is named only where the DNA matches it firmly. Size values are once, few and many counts, or a class for expanded clones, and some rows have none.

TGTGCCTGGAGTGTTAGAGATCAGCCCCAGCATTTT | CAWSVRDQPQHF | NA | TRBV30 | NA | TRBJ1-5
TGTGCCAGCAGACCGGGACAGGGGGCCGGAAACACCATATATTTT | CASRPGQGAGNTIYF | NA | TRBV7-2 | TRBD1 | TRBJ1-3
TGTGCCAGCAGTGAATCTGGCAGGACAGATACGCAGTATTTT | CASSESGRTDTQYF | once | TRBV25-1 | NA | TRBJ2-3
TGTGCCAGCAGTGGGGACCACGGCGGCTACACCTTC | CASSGDHGGYTF | NA | TRBV6-2/TRBV6-3 | NA | TRBJ1-2
TGTGCCAGCAGTTTAGGGGGCGGCACTGAAGCTTTCTTT | CASSLGGGTEAFF | NA | TRBV6-5 | TRBD1 | TRBJ1-1
TGCGCCAGCAGCTTGGGATCCAGCAACTCTGGAAACACCATATATTTT | CASSLGSSNSGNTIYF | NA | TRBV5-1 | NA | TRBJ1-3
TGTGCCAGTAGTAAGACACGGAACACTGAAGCTTTCTTT | CASSKTRNTEAFF | once | TRBV19 | NA | TRBJ1-1
TGTGCCAGCAGCGTAGGTGGCGGGGGGGCCTATGAGCAGTTCTTC | CASSVGGGGAYEQFF | once | TRBV9 | TRBD2 | TRBJ2-1
TGCGCCAGCAGCCCGTGGACAGGGGAGGGTCGGGCGTCGGGCTACACCTTC | CASSPWTGEGRASGYTF | NA | TRBV4-3 | TRBD1 | TRBJ1-2
TGTGCCAGCAGCCAAGATCTTAGCGGGGGGCGGGAGCAGTACTTC | CASSQDLSGGREQYF | NA | TRBV3-1/TRBV3-2 | TRBD2 | TRBJ2-7
TGTGCCAGCTCACCAGTAGGACAGGGCTATAACTATGGCTACACCTTC | CASSPVGQGYNYGYTF | NA | TRBV18 | TRBD1 | TRBJ1-2
TGTGCCAGCAGCCCCGGGACAGGGAGGGCCTCCTACGAGCAGTACTTC | CASSPGTGRASYEQYF | NA | TRBV5-6 | TRBD1 | TRBJ2-7
TGTGCCAGCAGCTTAGTCCCGGGACAGAACACTGAAGCTTTCTTT | CASSLVPGQNTEAFF | NA | TRBV11-2 | NA | TRBJ1-1
TGTGCCAGCAGTCAGACAGGCTACGAGCAGTACTTC | CASSQTGYEQYF | once | TRBV6-5 | NA | TRBJ2-7
TGTGCCAGCAGCTTGGGGGGGTTCACCTACGAGCAGTACTTC | CASSLGGFTYEQYF | NA | TRBV5-4 | NA | TRBJ2-7
TGCGCCAGCAGTGCGATCCCAGGGGGCGCGTCTGAGACCCAGTACTTC | CASSAIPGGASETQYF | NA | TRBV5-1 | TRBD1 | TRBJ2-5
TGTGCCAGCAGCTTAGTCCGCAGGGGGGACACTGAAGCTTTCTTT | CASSLVRRGDTEAFF | NA | TRBV7-8 | TRBD1 | TRBJ1-1
TGTGCCAGCAGTTTCCAGGGACTGCCAAGTGAGACCCAGTACTTC | CASSFQGLPSETQYF | NA | TRBV27 | NA | TRBJ2-5
TGTGCCAGCAGCGTACAGGGAGGGACGAATCAGCCCCAGCATTTT | CASSVQGGTNQPQHF | NA | TRBV7-2 | NA | TRBJ1-5
TGTGCCAGCAGCCGGTTTGGGGATGAGCAGTTCTTC | CASSRFGDEQFF | NA | TRBV3-1/TRBV3-2 | NA | TRBJ2-1
TGTGCCTGGAGTGTACGTGCCGGGTCGTACGAGCAGTACTTC | CAWSVRAGSYEQYF | NA | TRBV30 | NA | TRBJ2-7
TGTGCCAGCACCGTAGGGGGCGACTATGGCTACACCTTC | CASTVGGDYGYTF | NA | TRBV6-5 | TRBD1 | TRBJ1-2
TGTGCCAGCTCACAACTTACAGGGACAGATACGCAGTATTTT | CASSQLTGTDTQYF | NA | TRBV18 | NA | TRBJ2-3
TGTGCCAGCAGCTTCTCCGACGCCCAAGAGACCCAGTACTTC | CASSFSDAQETQYF | NA | TRBV5-6 | NA | TRBJ2-5
TGTGCCAGCAGCCAATTTGTGGGGCAAGAGACCCAGTACTTC | CASSQFVGQETQYF | once | TRBV3-1/TRBV3-2 | NA | TRBJ2-5
TGTGCCAGCAGTTTATGGGGAGGCGGGAGCAATCAGCCCCAGCATTTT | CASSLWGGGSNQPQHF | NA | TRBV27 | NA | TRBJ1-5
TGCAGTGCTAGTGGGCCGCGGGTTGTAGGCTACAATGAGCAGTTCTTC | CSASGPRVVGYNEQFF | once | TRBV20-1 | NA | TRBJ2-1
TGTGCCAGCACCCTGCGGGGCACAGATACGCAGTATTTT | CASTLRGTDTQYF | NA | TRBV4-2 | NA | TRBJ2-3
TGTGCCAGCAGCCATCCCCCCGGGACGCTCTCCTACGAGCAGTACTTC | CASSHPPGTLSYEQYF | NA | TRBV4-2 | NA | TRBJ2-7
TGTGCCAGCAGTTCACTGGGCGAAATCCGAAGTTTCTACGAGCAGTACTTC | CASSSLGEIRSFYEQYF | NA | TRBV6-2/TRBV6-3 | NA | TRBJ2-7
TGTGCCACCAGCAGAGAGGGTCCTGGGGCCAACGTCCTGACTTTC | CATSREGPGANVLTF | NA | TRBV15 | NA | TRBJ2-6
TGCGCCAGCAGCTTGAGGACAGGGGCCACCGGGGAGCTGTTTTTT | CASSLRTGATGELFF | NA | TRBV5-1 | TRBD1 | TRBJ2-2